The rows below give T cell receptor beta chains drawn from one sample of a study of T cell responses to AZD1222 COVID-19 vaccine. Here immunoSEQ multiplex PCR was the method, and the copy in TCRdb shows in-frame clones only, minus some. Found here are some 130,000 clones, about nine tenths of them singletons; the top ten hold just under 6.5%. The sequences come from peripheral blood, collected on day 0 of AZD1222 vaccination. These receptors were obtained from an adult in good health. Each CDR3 is given with its conserved first and last residue. D genes are given only for firm matches. Size tells how often a clone was seen (once, few, many) or the class of an expanded clone, and some rows leave it out.

NA,TRBJ2-7,NA,TRBV9,CASSPHLGTASYEQYF,TGTGCCAGCAGCCCACATCTTGGGACGGCCTCCTACGAGCAGTACTTC
NA,TRBJ1-2,NA,TRBV19,CASSLSVDGYTF,TGTGCCAGTAGTTTATCCGTGGATGGCTACACCTTC
NA,TRBJ1-1,NA,TRBV3-1/TRBV3-2,CASGVPGTEAFF,TGTGCCAGCGGGGTACCGGGCACTGAAGCTTTCTTT
TRBD1,TRBJ1-5,NA,TRBV27,CASSQTGNQPQHF,TGTGCCAGCAGCCAGACAGGGAACCAGCCCCAGCATTTT
TRBD1,TRBJ2-7,NA,TRBV30,CAWGQAVEQYF,TGTGCCTGGGGACAGGCGGTGGAGCAGTACTTC
TRBD1,TRBJ1-2,once,TRBV7-9,CASSPSGQTYGYTF,TGTGCCAGCAGCCCTTCGGGACAGACGTATGGCTACACCTTC
NA,TRBJ1-2,NA,TRBV3-1/TRBV3-2,CASSGWIYGYTF,TGTGCCAGCTCAGGATGGATCTATGGCTACACCTTC
NA,TRBJ1-1,NA,TRBV20-1,CSARDGAPAFF,TGCAGTGCTAGAGATGGGGCACCTGCTTTCTTT
NA,TRBJ1-2,once,TRBV2,CASRQSEGYGYTF,TGTGCCAGCCGACAGAGCGAGGGCTATGGCTACACCTTC
TRBD1,TRBJ1-2,NA,TRBV5-6,CASSPLGGTANYGYTF,TGTGCCAGCAGCCCATTAGGGGGGACAGCTAACTATGGCTACACCTTC
NA,TRBJ2-7,NA,TRBV6-5,CASRGLAYEQYF,TGTGCCAGCAGGGGCCTTGCCTACGAGCAGTACTTC
TRBD1,TRBJ1-1,NA,TRBV4-1,CASSQTDRGDTEAFF,TGCGCCAGCAGCCAGACCGACAGGGGGGACACTGAAGCTTTCTTT
NA,TRBJ1-3,NA,TRBV11-2,CASSLDSGPGNTIYF,TGTGCCAGCAGCTTAGATTCTGGGCCAGGAAACACCATATATTTT
NA,TRBJ2-5,NA,TRBV7-6,CASSLDPPPRGSRETQYF,TGTGCCAGCAGCTTAGATCCACCCCCCAGGGGTTCCCGAGAGACCCAGTACTTC
NA,TRBJ2-3,NA,TRBV7-2,CASSRRGTDTQYF,TGTGCCAGCAGCCGTCGGGGCACAGATACGCAGTATTTT
NA,TRBJ1-1,NA,TRBV4-1,CASSRMGDTHTEAFF,TGCGCCAGCAGCCGAATGGGGGACACCCACACTGAAGCTTTCTTT
TRBD1,TRBJ1-2,once,TRBV10-3,CATSTTGTGVYGYTF,TGTGCCACCTCGACCACCGGGACAGGGGTCTATGGCTACACCTTC
NA,TRBJ2-1,NA,TRBV5-6,CASSFGRGPIHEQFF,TGTGCCAGCAGCTTTGGTAGGGGACCAATTCATGAGCAGTTCTTC
NA,TRBJ1-1,NA,TRBV27,CASSLSPTGLGTEAFF,TGTGCCAGCAGTTTATCGCCCACAGGGCTTGGCACTGAAGCTTTCTTT
NA,TRBJ2-5,NA,TRBV21-1,CASTRKRETQYF,TGTGCCAGCACCCGGAAGAGGGAGACCCAGTACTTC